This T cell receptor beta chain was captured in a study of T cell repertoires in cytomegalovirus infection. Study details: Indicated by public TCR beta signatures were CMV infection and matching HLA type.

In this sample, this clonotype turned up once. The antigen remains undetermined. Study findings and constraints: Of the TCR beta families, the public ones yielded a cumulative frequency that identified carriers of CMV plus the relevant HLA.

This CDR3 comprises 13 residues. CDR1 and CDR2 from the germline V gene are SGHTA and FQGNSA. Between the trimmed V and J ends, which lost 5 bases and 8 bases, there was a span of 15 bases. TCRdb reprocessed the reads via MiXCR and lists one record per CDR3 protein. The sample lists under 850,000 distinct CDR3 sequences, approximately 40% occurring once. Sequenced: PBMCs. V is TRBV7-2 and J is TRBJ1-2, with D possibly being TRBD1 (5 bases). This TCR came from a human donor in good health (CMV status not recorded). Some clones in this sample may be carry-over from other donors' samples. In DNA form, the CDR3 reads TGTGCCAGCAGCAGGGACCGCCCTAGGGGCTACACCTTC. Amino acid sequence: CASSRDRPRGYTF.